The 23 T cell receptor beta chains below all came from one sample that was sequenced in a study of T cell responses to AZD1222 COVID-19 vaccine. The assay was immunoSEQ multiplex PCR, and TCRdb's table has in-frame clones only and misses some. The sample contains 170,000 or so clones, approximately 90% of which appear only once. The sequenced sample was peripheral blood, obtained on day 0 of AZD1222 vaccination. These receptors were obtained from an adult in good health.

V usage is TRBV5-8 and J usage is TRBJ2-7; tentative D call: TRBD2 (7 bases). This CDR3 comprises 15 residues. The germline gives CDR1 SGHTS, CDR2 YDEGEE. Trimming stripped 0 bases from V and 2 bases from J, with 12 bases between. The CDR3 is CASSLVGGGAYEQYF. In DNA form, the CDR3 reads TGTGCCAGCAGCTTGGTGGGCGGGGGCGCCTACGAGCAGTACTTC. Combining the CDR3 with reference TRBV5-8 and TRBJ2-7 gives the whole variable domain EAGVTQSPTHLIKTRGQQATLRCSPISGHTSVYWYQQALGLGLQFLLWYDEGEERNRGNFPPRFSGRQFPNYSSELNVNALELEDSALYLCASSLVGGGAYEQYFGPGTRLTVT.

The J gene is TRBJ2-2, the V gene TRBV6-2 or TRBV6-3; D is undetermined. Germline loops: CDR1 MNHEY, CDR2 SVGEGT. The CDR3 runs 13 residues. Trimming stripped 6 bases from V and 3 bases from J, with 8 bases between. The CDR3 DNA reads TGTGCCAGCAGCCCACCCTACACCGGGGAGCTGTTTTTT. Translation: CASSPPYTGELFF.

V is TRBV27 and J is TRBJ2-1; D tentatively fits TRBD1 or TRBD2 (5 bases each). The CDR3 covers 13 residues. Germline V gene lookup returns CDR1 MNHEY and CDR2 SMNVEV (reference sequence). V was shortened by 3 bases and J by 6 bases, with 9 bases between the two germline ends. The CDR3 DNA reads TGTGCCAGCAGTTTGGCTGGGGGCAATGAGCAGTTCTTC. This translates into CASSLAGGNEQFF.

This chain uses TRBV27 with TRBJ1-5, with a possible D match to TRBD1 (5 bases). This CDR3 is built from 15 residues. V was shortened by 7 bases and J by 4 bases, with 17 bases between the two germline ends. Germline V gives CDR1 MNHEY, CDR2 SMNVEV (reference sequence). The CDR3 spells CASKLGARTNQPQHF. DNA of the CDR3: TGTGCCAGCAAATTAGGGGCGAGGACTAATCAGCCCCAGCATTTT.

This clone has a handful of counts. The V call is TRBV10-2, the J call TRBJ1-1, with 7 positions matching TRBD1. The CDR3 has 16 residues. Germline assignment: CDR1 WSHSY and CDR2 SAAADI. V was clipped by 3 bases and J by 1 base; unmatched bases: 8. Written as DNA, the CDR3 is TGCGCCAGCAGTGAAGGGGGACAGCGATCGAACACTGAAGCTTTCTTT. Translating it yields CASSEGGQRSNTEAFF.

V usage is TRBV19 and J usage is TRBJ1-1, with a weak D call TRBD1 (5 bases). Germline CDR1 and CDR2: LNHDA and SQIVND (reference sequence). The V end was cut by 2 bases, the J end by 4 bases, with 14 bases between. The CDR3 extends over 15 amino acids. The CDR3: CASSISGTGRTEAFF. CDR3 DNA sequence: TGTGCCAGTAGTATATCCGGGACTGGGCGCACTGAAGCTTTCTTT.

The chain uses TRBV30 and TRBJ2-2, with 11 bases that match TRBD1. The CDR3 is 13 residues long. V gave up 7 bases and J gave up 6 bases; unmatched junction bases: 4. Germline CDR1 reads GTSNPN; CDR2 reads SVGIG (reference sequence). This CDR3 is CASRDRGAGELFF. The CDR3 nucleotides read TGTGCCTCCAGGGACAGGGGGGCCGGGGAGCTGTTTTTT.

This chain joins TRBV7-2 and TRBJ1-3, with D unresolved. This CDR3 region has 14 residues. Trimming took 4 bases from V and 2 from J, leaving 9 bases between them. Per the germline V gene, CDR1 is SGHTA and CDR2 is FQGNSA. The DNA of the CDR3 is TGTGCCAGCAGCTCTCAGTCCGCTGGAAACACCATATATTTT. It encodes CASSSQSAGNTIYF.

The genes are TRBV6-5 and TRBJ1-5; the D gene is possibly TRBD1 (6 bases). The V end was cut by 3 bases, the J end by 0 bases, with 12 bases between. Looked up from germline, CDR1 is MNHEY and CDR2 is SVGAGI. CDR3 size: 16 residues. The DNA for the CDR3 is TGTGCCAGCAGTTATGGGGGGCCTTATAGCAATCAGCCCCAGCATTTT. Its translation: CASSYGGPYSNQPQHF.

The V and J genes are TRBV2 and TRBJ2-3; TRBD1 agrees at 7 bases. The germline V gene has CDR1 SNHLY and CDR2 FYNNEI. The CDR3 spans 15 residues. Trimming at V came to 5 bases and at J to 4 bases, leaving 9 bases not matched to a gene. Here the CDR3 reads CASSLQGPPADTQYF. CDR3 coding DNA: TGTGCCAGCAGTTTACAGGGGCCCCCCGCAGATACGCAGTATTTT.

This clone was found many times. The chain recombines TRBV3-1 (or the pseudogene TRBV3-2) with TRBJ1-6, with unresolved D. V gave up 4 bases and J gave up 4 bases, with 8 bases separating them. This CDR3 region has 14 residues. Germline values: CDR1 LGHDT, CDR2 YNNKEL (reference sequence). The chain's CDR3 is CASSRSGYNSPLHF. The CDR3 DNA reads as TGTGCCAGCAGCCGGAGCGGATATAATTCACCCCTCCACTTT.

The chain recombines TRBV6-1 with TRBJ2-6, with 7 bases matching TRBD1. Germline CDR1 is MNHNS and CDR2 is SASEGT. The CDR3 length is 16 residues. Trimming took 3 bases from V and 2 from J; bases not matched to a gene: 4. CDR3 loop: CASSDQTGAGANVLTF. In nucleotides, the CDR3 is TGTGCCAGCAGTGACCAAACAGGGGCTGGGGCCAACGTCCTGACTTTC.

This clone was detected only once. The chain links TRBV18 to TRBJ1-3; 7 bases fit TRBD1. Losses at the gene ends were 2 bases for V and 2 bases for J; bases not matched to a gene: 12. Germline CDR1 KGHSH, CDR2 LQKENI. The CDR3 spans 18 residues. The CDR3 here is CASSPRGGHSSPGNTIYF. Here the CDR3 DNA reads TGTGCCAGCTCACCAAGAGGGGGCCACTCTTCTCCTGGAAACACCATATATTTT. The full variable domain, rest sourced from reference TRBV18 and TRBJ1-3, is NAGVMQNPRHLVRRRGQEARLRCSPMKGHSHVYWYRQLPEEGLKFMVYLQKENIIDESGMPKERFSAEFPKEGPSILRIQQVVRGDSAAYFCASSPRGGHSSPGNTIYFGEGSWLTVV.

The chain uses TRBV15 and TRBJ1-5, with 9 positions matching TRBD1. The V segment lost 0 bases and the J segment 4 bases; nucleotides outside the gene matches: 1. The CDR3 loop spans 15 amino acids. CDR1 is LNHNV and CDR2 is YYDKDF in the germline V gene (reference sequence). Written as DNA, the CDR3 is TGTGCCACCAGCAGAGATGGACAGGGGAATCAGCCCCAGCATTTT. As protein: CATSRDGQGNQPQHF.

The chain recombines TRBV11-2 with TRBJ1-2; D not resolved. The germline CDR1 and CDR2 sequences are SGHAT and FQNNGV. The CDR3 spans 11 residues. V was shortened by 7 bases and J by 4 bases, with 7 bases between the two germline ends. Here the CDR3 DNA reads TGTGCCAGCACCCGAGGCTATGGCTACACCTTC. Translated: CASTRGYGYTF.

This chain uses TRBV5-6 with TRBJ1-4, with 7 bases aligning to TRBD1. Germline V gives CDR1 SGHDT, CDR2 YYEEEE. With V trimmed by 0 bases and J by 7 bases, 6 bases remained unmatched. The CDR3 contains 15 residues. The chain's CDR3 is CASSLDGQGVEKLFF. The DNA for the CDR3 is TGTGCCAGCAGCTTGGACGGGCAGGGGGTTGAAAAACTGTTTTTT.

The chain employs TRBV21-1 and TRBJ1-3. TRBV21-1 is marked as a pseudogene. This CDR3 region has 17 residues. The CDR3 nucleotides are TGTGCCAGCAGGAGGAGGCAGGGCGACAGCTCTGGAAACACCATATATTTT. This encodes CASRRRQGDSSGNTIYF.

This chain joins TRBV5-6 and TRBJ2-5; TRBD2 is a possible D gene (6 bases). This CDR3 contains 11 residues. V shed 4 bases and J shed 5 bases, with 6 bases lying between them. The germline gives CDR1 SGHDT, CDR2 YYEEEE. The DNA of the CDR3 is TGTGCCAGCAGCGGGAGGGAGACCCAGTACTTC. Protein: CASSGRETQYF.

The CDR3 loop is CASSQITRGANTGELFF. In DNA form, the CDR3 reads TGTGCCAGCAGTCAGATCACGCGCGGGGCGAACACCGGGGAGCTGTTTTTT. This chain links TRBV9 with TRBJ2-2, with D perhaps matching TRBD2 (6 bases). In germline, CDR1 is SGDLS, CDR2 YYNGEE. V lost 5 bases, J lost 0 bases, and 17 bases lay in between. The CDR3 is 17 residues long.

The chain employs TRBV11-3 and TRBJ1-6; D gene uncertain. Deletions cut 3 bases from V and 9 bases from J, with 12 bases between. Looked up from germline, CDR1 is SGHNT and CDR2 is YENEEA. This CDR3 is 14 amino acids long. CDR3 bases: TGTGCCAGCAGCTTGTCAGGATGGGGTTCACCCCTCCACTTT. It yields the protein CASSLSGWGSPLHF. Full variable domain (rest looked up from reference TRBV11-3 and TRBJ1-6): EAGVVQSPRYKIIEKKQPVAFWCNPISGHNTLYWYLQNLGQGPELLIRYENEEAVDDSQLPKDRFSAERLKGVDSTLKIQPAELGDSAVYLCASSLSGWGSPLHFGNGTRLTVT.

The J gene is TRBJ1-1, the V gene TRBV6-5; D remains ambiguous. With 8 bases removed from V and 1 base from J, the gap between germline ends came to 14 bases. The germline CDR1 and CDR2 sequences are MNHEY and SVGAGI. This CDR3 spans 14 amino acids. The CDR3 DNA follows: TGTGCCAGCCGATCTAGAGCAGGGAACACTGAAGCTTTCTTT. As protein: CASRSRAGNTEAFF.

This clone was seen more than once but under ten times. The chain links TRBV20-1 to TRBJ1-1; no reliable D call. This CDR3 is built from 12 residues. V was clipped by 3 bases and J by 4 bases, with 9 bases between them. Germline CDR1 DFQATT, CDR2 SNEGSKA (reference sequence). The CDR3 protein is CSASDEPTEAFF. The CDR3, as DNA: TGCAGTGCTAGTGATGAGCCCACTGAAGCTTTCTTT.

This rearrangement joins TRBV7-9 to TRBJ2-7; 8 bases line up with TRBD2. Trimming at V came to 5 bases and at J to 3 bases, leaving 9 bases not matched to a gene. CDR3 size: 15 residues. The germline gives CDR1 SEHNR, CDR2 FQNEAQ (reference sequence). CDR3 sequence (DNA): TGTGCCAGCAGCCCAATTAGCGGGACGGGCTACGAGCAGTACTTC. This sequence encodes CASSPISGTGYEQYF.